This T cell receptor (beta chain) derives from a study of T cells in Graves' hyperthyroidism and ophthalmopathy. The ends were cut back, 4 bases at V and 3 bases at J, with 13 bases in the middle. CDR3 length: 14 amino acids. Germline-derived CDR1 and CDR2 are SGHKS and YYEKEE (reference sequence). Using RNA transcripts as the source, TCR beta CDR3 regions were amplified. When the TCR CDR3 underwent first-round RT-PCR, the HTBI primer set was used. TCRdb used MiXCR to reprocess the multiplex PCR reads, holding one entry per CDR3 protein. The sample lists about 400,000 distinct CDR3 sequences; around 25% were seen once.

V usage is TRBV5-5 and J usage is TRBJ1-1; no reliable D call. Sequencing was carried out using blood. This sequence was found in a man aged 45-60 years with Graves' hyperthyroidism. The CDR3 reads CASSLEDMDTEAFF. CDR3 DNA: TGTGCCAGCAGCCTCGAGGATATGGACACTGAAGCTTTCTTT.